Given below is one T cell receptor beta chain in context. As yet, its antigen is unknown. This sample was included in a study of metastatic and nonmetastatic thyroid tumors. General study results and limits: Reports indicated that malignant thyroid tumors showed significantly higher TCR beta diversity than benign nodules did, in blood and tumor.

CDR1 is ENHRY and CDR2 is SYGVKD in the germline V gene. The V and J ends lost 0 bases and 2 bases, in that order; junction bases with no gene match: 8. The CDR3 runs 17 residues. Patients underwent thyroid surgery, and none had received any treatment before it. TCRdb called clones again from the PCR reads with MiXCR. The sample holds roughly 8,400 clones, approximately 33% seen once. This TCR was sampled from a female donor with papillary thyroid cancer or a benign thyroid nodule (not recorded which). Some clones in this sample may be carry-over from other donors' samples. The chain joins TRBV10-3 to TRBJ1-1; 8 bases fit TRBD1. Material: tumor tissue. For the CDR3, the DNA is TGTGCCATCAGTGAGTCGAGGCCCGGACAGGGTAACACTGAAGCTTTCTTT. It is translated as CAISESRPGQGNTEAFF.